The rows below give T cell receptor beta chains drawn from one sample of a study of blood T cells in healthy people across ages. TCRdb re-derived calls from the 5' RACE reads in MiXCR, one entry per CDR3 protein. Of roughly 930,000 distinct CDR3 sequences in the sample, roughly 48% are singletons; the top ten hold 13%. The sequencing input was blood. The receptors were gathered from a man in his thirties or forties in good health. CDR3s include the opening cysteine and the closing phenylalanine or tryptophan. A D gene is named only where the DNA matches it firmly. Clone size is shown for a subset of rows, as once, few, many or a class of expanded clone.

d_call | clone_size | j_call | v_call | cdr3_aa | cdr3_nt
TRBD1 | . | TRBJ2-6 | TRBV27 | CASSFSPGTGTGANVLTF | TGTGCCAGCAGTTTTTCCCCCGGGACAGGGACCGGGGCCAACGTCCTGACTTTC
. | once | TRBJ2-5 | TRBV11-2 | CASSPDLPTQYF | TGTGCCAGCAGCCCAGATTTGCCGACCCAGTACTTC
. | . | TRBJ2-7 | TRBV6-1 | CASSELGSGYEQYF | TGTGCCAGCAGTGAATTGGGGTCCGGCTACGAGCAGTACTTC
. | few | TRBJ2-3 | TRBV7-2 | CASSLAGAASTDTQYF | TGTGCCAGCAGCTTAGCGGGGGCAGCTAGCACAGATACGCAGTATTTT
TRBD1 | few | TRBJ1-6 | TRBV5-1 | CASSPDRAKSPLHF | TGCGCCAGCAGCCCGGACAGGGCCAAATCACCCCTCCACTTT
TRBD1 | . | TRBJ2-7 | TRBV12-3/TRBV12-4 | CASRRGQGVEQYF | TGTGCCAGCAGGCGGGGACAGGGGGTCGAGCAGTACTTC
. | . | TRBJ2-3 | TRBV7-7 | CASSPNWSFTDTQYF | TGTGCCAGCAGCCCCAATTGGAGTTTCACAGATACGCAGTATTTT
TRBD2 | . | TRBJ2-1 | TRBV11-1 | CASSRGTSGNNEQFF | TGTGCCAGCAGCCGCGGGACTAGCGGAAACAATGAGCAGTTCTTC
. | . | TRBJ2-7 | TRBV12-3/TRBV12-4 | CAGTAGDSYEQYF | TGTGCCGGCACCGCCGGTGATTCCTACGAGCAGTACTTC
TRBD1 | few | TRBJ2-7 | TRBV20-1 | CSGRTGTATYEQYF | TGCAGTGGTAGAACCGGGACAGCGACCTACGAGCAGTACTTC
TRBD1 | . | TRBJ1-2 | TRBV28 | CASSLSGQLYGYTF | TGTGCCAGCAGTTTATCGGGACAGCTCTATGGCTACACCTTC
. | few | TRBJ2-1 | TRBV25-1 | CASSQRERYNEQFF | TGTGCCAGCAGTCAAAGGGAACGCTACAATGAGCAGTTCTTC
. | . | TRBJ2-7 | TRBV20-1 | CSASASWGTVDEQYF | TGCAGTGCTAGTGCTAGTTGGGGTACCGTGGACGAGCAGTACTTC
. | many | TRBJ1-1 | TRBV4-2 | CASSQPPGNTEAFF | TGTGCCAGCAGCCAACCCCCCGGGAACACTGAAGCTTTCTTT
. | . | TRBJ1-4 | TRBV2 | CASYHRVLEEKLFF | TGTGCCAGCTACCACCGGGTATTGGAGGAAAAACTGTTTTTT
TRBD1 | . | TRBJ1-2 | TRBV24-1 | CATSLSTGDAYGYTF | TGTGCCACCAGCCTATCAACAGGGGACGCCTATGGCTACACCTTC
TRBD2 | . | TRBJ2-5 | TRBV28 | CASNPLAGEETQYF | TGTGCCAGCAACCCACTAGCGGGGGAAGAGACCCAGTACTTC
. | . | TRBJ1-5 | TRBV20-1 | CSAREQRNQPQHF | TGCAGTGCTAGAGAACAAAGGAATCAGCCCCAGCATTTT
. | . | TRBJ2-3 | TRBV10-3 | CAISGGLPDTQYF | TGTGCCATCAGTGGCGGCTTACCGGATACGCAGTATTTT
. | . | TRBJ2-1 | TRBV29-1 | CSGGPSNNEQFF | TGCAGCGGGGGACCCTCGAACAATGAGCAGTTCTTC
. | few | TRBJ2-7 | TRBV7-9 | CASSLSSDLQYF | TGTGCCAGCAGCTTAAGTTCAGACCTGCAGTACTTC
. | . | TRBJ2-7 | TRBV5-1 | CASSSPTDSYEQYF | TGCGCCAGCAGCTCCCCGACGGATTCCTACGAGCAGTACTTC
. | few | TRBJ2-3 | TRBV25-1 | CASSESQGTDTQYF | TGTGCCAGCAGTGAATCTCAGGGGACAGATACGCAGTATTTT
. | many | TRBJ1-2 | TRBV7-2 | CASSLNGQHHYGYTF | TGTGCCAGCAGCTTAAACGGACAGCACCACTATGGCTACACCTTC
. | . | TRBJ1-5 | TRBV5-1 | CASSPDSGNQPQHF | TGCGCCAGCAGCCCGGACAGTGGAAATCAGCCCCAGCATTTT
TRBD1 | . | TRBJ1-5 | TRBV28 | CASETGGHGQPQHF | TGTGCCAGCGAGACAGGGGGGCATGGTCAGCCCCAGCATTTT
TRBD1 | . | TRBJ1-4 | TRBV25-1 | CASRETGVTNEKLFF | TGTGCCAGCAGAGAGACAGGGGTGACTAATGAAAAACTGTTTTTT
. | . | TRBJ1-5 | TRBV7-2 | CASSFLYGAEQPQHF | TGTGCCAGCAGTTTCTTGTATGGGGCAGAGCAGCCCCAGCATTTT
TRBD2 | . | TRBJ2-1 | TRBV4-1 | CASRVPGLAMNEQFF | TGCGCCAGCAGGGTTCCGGGACTAGCTATGAATGAGCAGTTCTTC
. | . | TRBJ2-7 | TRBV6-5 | CASSYSFGDEQYF | TGTGCCAGCAGTTACTCTTTTGGGGACGAGCAGTACTTC
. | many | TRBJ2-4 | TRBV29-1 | CSGRDSGAKNIQYF | TGCAGCGGGAGGGACAGTGGAGCCAAAAACATTCAGTACTTC
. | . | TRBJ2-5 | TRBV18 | CASHPPGTQETQYF | TGTGCCAGCCATCCGCCAGGGACGCAAGAGACCCAGTACTTC
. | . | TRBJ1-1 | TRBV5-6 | CASSRGRDEAFF | TGTGCCAGCAGTCGGGGGCGGGATGAAGCTTTCTTT
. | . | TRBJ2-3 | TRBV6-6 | CARTDGATTDTQYF | TGTGCCCGCACCGACGGGGCGACCACAGATACGCAGTATTTT
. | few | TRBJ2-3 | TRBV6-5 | CASSYTGSGTDTQYF | TGTGCCAGCAGTTACACGGGGTCGGGTACAGATACGCAGTATTTT
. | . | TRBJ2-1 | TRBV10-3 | CAIKRLDRVDEQFF | TGTGCCATCAAAAGGCTAGATCGGGTGGATGAGCAGTTCTTC
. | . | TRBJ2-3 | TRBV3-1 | CASSPRGGGGDTQYF | TGTGCCAGCAGCCCCAGAGGAGGGGGGGGAGATACGCAGTATTTT
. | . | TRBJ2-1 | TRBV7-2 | CASSPNVNNEQFF | TGTGCCAGCAGCCCAAACGTGAACAATGAGCAGTTCTTC
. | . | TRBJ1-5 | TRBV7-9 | CASTQGGVSNQPQHF | TGTGCCAGCACCCAAGGGGGGGTTAGCAATCAGCCCCAGCATTTT
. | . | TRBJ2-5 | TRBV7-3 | CASSFSVEETQYF | TGTGCCAGCAGCTTTTCGGTTGAAGAGACCCAGTACTTC
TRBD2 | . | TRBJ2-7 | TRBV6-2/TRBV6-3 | CASSYTLGTSSYEQYF | TGTGCCAGCAGTTACACCCTTGGGACTAGTTCCTACGAGCAGTACTTC
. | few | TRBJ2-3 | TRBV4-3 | CASSQGLLRLSTDTQYF | TGCGCCAGCAGCCAAGGTCTCCTCCGACTTAGCACAGATACGCAGTATTTT